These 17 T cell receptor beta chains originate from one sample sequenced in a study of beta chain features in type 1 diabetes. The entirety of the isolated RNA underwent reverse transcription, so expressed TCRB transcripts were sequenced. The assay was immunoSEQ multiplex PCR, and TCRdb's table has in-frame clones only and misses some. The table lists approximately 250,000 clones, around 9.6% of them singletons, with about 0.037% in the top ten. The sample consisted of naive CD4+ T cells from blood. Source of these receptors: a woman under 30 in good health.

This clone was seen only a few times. Here the CDR3 reads CSVKGQGAHEQYF. The CDR3 DNA follows: TGCAGCGTTAAGGGACAGGGGGCCCACGAGCAGTACTTC. V gene TRBV29-1 combines with J gene TRBJ2-7; 12 bases fit TRBD1. Germline V CDR1 and CDR2: SQVTM, ANQGSEA. This CDR3 spans 13 amino acids. Unmatched junction bases numbered 4, after V lost 5 bases and J lost 5 bases.

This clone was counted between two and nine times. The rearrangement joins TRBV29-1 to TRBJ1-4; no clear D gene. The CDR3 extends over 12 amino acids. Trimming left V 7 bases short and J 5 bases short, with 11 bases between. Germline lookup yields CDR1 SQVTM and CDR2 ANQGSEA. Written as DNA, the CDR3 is TGCAGCGCTGCCCCGAGAAATGAAAAACTGTTTTTT. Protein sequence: CSAAPRNEKLFF.

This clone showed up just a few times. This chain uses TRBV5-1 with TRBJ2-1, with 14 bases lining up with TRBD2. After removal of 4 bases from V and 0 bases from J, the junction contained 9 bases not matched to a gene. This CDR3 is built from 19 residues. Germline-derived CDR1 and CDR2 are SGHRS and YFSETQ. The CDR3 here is CASSPTGTSGGSSYNEQFF. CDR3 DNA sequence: TGCGCCAGCAGCCCGACAGGGACTAGCGGGGGAAGCTCCTACAATGAGCAGTTCTTC.

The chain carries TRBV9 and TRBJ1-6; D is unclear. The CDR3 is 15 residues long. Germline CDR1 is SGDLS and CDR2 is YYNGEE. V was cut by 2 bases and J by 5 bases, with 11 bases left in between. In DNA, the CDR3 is TGTGCCAGCAGCGTCCGCCAGGAAAATAATTCACCCCTCCACTTT. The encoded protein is CASSVRQENNSPLHF.

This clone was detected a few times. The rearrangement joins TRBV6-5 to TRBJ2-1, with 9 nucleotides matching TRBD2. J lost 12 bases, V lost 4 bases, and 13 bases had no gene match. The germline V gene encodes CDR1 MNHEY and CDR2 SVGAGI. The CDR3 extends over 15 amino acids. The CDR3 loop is CASSSRTSASARQFF. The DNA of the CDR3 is TGTGCCAGCAGTTCACGGACTAGCGCTTCGGCGCGGCAGTTCTTC.

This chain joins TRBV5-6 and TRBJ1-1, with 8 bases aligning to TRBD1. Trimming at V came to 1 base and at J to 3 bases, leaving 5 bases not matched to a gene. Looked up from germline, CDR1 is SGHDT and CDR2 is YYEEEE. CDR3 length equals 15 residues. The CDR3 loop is CASSLPQGAHTEAFF. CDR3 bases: TGTGCCAGCAGCTTGCCCCAGGGGGCGCACACTGAAGCTTTCTTT.

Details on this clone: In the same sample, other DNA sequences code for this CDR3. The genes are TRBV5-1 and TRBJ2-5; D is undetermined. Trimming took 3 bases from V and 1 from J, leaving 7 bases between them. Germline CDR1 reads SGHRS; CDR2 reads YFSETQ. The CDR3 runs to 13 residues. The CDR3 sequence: CASSSGPQETQYF. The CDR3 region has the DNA TGCGCCAGCAGCTCTGGGCCCCAAGAGACCCAGTACTTC.

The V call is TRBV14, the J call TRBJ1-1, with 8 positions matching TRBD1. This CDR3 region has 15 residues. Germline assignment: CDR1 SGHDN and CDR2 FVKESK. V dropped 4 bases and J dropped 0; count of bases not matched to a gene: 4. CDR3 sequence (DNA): TGTGCCAGCAGCCTGAGGACAGGGATGAACACTGAAGCTTTCTTT. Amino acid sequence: CASSLRTGMNTEAFF.

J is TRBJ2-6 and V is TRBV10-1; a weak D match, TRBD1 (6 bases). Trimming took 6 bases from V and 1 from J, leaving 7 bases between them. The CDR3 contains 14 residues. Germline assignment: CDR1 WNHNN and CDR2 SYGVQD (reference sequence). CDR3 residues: CASSQGSGANVLTF. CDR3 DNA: TGCGCCAGCAGCCAGGGGTCTGGGGCCAACGTCCTGACTTTC.

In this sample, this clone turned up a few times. Here the CDR3 reads CASRDRGVSGANVLTF. The CDR3 DNA is TGCGCCAGCCGGGACAGGGGCGTCTCTGGGGCCAACGTCCTGACTTTC. This chain links TRBV5-1 with TRBJ2-6; 10 bases are a match to TRBD1. The CDR3 is 16 amino acids. Germline CDR1 reads SGHRS; CDR2 reads YFSETQ. Trimming removed 7 bases from V and 0 bases from J; junction bases left unmatched: 4.

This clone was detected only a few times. The CDR3 sequence: CASSSAGEGNYGYTF. In DNA form, the CDR3 reads TGTGCCAGCAGTTCGGCAGGGGAGGGTAACTATGGCTACACCTTC. The chain carries TRBV27 and TRBJ1-2; D is possibly TRBD1 (6 bases). The CDR3 contains 15 residues. V was cut by 4 bases and J by 1 base, with 13 bases left in between. Germline values: CDR1 MNHEY, CDR2 SMNVEV (reference sequence).

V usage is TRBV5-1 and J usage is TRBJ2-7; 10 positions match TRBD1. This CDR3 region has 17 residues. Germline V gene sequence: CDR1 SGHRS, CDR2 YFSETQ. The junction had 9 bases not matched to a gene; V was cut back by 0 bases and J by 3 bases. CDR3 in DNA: TGCGCCAGCAGCTTGGCCTCCGGGACAGGGGTCAACTACGAGCAGTACTTC. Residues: CASSLASGTGVNYEQYF.

The DNA for the CDR3 is TGTGCCAGCACCGAACGGGGGTTCCGCTCCTACAATGAGCAGTTCTTC. It translates to CASTERGFRSYNEQFF. The genes are TRBV2 and TRBJ2-1; tentatively, D is TRBD2 (6 bases). Germline CDR1 SNHLY, CDR2 FYNNEI. This CDR3 spans 16 amino acids. Deletions cut 7 bases from V and 0 bases from J, with 16 bases between.

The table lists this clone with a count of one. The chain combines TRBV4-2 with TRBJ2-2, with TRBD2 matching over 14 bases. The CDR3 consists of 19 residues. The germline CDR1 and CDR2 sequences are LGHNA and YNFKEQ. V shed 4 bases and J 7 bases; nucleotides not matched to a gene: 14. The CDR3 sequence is CASSPTGLAGDRGIGELFF. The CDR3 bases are TGTGCCAGCAGCCCGACGGGACTAGCGGGAGACCGAGGGATCGGGGAGCTGTTTTTT.

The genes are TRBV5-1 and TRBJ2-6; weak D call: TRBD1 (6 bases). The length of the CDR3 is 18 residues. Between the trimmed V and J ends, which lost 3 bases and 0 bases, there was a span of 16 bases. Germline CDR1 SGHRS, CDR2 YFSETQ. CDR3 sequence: CASSYWTARTSGANVLTF. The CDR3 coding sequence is TGCGCCAGCAGCTACTGGACAGCCCGTACCTCTGGGGCCAACGTCCTGACTTTC.

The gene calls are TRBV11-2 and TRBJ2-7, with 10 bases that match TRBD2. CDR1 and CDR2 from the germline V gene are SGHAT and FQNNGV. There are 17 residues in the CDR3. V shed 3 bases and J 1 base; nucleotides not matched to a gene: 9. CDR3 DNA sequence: TGTGCCAGCAGCTTCCCGACTAGCGGGCCAACGTCCTACGAGCAGTACTTC. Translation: CASSFPTSGPTSYEQYF.

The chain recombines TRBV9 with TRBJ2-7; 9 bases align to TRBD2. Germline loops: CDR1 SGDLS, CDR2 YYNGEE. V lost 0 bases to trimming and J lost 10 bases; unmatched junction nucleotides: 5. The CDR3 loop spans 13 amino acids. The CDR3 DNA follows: TGTGCCAGCAGCGTAGTTGCGGGAGGGCCACAGTACTTC. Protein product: CASSVVAGGPQYF.